The sequence of this T cell receptor (beta chain) was determined in a study of T cell responses to AZD1222 COVID-19 vaccine. General study findings and limits: Spike regions recognized by vaccine-associated CD4 TCRs spanned the protein, led by 160-218 and 743-854.

CDR3 length: 15 amino acids. The germline V and J ends were trimmed by 3 bases and 1 base, with 12 bases remaining between them. CDR1 is SGHAT and CDR2 is FQDESV in the germline V gene (reference sequence). Concerning this clone: Antigen specificity is unknown.

This table comes from immunoSEQ multiplex PCR, and its TCRdb copy is limited to in-frame clones, with some not included. The repertoire holds some 170,000 clones, with about 89% as singletons. V and J are TRBV11-1 and TRBJ2-5; D unresolved. Material: peripheral blood, obtained on day 0 of AZD1222 vaccination. The receptor was derived from an adult in good health. CDR3 coding DNA: TGTGCCAGCAGCTTTAGTTTAAGGAGCCAAGAGACCCAGTACTTC. It translates to CASSFSLRSQETQYF.